These 3 T cell receptor beta chains originate from one sample sequenced in a study of blood T cell repertoires in COVID-19. Repertoires were generated with immunoSEQ multiplex PCR, while TCRdb's copy carries only in-frame clones and drops some. The table records 150,000 or so clones, roughly 84% of them present only once. Sequenced input: peripheral blood. These receptors were collected from a human donor in a cohort sampled during active COVID-19.

The genes are TRBV7-8 and TRBJ1-1; perhaps TRBD1 as D (6 bases). Germline CDR1 reads SGHVS; CDR2 reads FQNEAQ. The CDR3 has 14 residues. V shed 4 bases and J shed 5 bases, with 14 bases lying between them. CDR3 nucleotides: TGTGCCAGCAGCTCTCGAACAGGGTTGACTGAAGCTTTCTTT. Translated: CASSSRTGLTEAFF.

This clone was seen a handful of times. V is TRBV19 and J is TRBJ1-4; D perhaps matches TRBD1 (5 bases). The V end lost 4 bases, the J end lost 5 bases, and 11 bases lay between the germline ends. The CDR3 spans 14 residues. Looked up from germline, CDR1 is LNHDA and CDR2 is SQIVND (reference sequence). CDR3 DNA sequence: TGTGCCAGTAGTAGCGGACAAATAAATGAAAAACTGTTTTTT. It specifies CASSSGQINEKLFF.

V gene TRBV9 combines with J gene TRBJ2-7; 11 bases are shared with TRBD2. The CDR3 covers 18 residues. Germline trimming cut 4 bases from V and 0 bases from J; bases unmatched to any gene: 12. The germline V gene encodes CDR1 SGDLS and CDR2 YYNGEE. CDR3: CASSTGLADEELSYEQYV. For the CDR3, the DNA is TGTGCCAGCAGCACGGGACTAGCGGATGAAGAACTCTCCTACGAGCAGTACGTC.